The clone carrying this TCR beta chain was seen a handful of times. TCRdb independently ran MiXCR on the 5' RACE reads; one entry per CDR3 protein. Among 200,000 to 300,000 distinct CDR3 sequences listed, roughly 13% were seen once. Per germline, CDR1 MDHEN and CDR2 SYDVKM. The V end lost 3 bases, the J end lost 6 bases, and 18 bases lay between the germline ends. The CDR3 length is 16 residues. The source of the sample is a study of T cells after yellow fever vaccination. The source of this sequence is a young man who received the YFV17D yellow fever vaccine. Sequencing used CD4+ T cells sorted from PBMCs, obtained 45 days after the yellow fever booster vaccination. The chain carries TRBV28 and TRBJ2-1; either TRBD1 or TRBD2 may supply D (6 bases each). The chain's CDR3 is CASSFPVGGRPNEQFF. The CDR3 nucleotides are TGTGCCAGCAGTTTCCCTGTTGGGGGGCGGCCCAATGAGCAGTTCTTC.